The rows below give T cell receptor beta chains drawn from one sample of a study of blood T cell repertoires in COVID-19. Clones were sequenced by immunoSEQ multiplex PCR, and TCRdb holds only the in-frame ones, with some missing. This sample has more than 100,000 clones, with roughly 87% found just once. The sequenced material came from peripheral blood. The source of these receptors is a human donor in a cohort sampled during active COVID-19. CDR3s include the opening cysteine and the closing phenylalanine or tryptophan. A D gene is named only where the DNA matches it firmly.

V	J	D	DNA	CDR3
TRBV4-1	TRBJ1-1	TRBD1	TGCGCCAGCAGCCAGCGTAACAGGGGGACTGAAGCTTTCTTT	CASSQRNRGTEAFF
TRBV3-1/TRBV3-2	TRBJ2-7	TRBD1	TGTGCCAGCAGCCAGGCTTTACAGGGGGCCGAGCAGTACTTC	CASSQALQGAEQYF
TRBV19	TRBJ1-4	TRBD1	TGTGCCAGTGGATCACAGACAGGGGTCGGCGAAAAACTGTTTTTT	CASGSQTGVGEKLFF
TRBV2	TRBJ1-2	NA	TGTGCCAGCAGTTTGCCGGGACACCTCTATGGCTACACCTTC	CASSLPGHLYGYTF
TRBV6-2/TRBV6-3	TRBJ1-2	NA	TGTGCCAGCAGCTGGATGGAGGACTATGGCTACACCTTC	CASSWMEDYGYTF
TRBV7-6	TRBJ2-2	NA	TGTGCCAGCAGCTATCGGGACACCAGCCCACCCGGGGAGCTGTTTTTT	CASSYRDTSPPGELFF
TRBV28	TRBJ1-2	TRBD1	TGTGCCAGCACCGACAGGGGGGCCTATGGCTACACCTTC	CASTDRGAYGYTF
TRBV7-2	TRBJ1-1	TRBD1	TGTGCCAGCCGACTAGGGACAGGGTGGCTCGGGAACACTGAAGCTTTCTTT	CASRLGTGWLGNTEAFF
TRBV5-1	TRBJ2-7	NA	TGCGCCAGCAGCTGGGGGATCGGGGAGGACGAGCAGTACTTC	CASSWGIGEDEQYF
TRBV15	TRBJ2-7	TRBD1	TGTGCCACCAGCAGAGGACAGGGGGTGACCTACGAGCAGTACTTC	CATSRGQGVTYEQYF
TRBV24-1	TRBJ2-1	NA	TGTGCCACCAGTGATTTGGGGGAGGATGAGCAGTTCTTC	CATSDLGEDEQFF
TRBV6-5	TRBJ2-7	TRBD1	TGTGCCAGCAGTTACGGGGGACAGGGCTCCTACGAGCAGTACTTC	CASSYGGQGSYEQYF
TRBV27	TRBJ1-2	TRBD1	TGTGCCAGCAGTTTGGGACAGTACGATGGCTACACCTTC	CASSLGQYDGYTF
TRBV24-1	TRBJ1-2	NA	TGTGCCACCAGTGACATCGACAGGACCTATGGCTACACCTTC	CATSDIDRTYGYTF